The next 31 T cell receptor beta chains were all read from a single sample in a study of blood T cell repertoires in COVID-19. TCRdb's copy holds only in-frame clones and misses some; the assay was immunoSEQ multiplex PCR. The sample lists 50,000 or so clones, 91% occurring once. The material sequenced was peripheral blood. The receptors come from a man aged 65 to 79 with active COVID-19.

As DNA, the CDR3 is TGTGCCAGCAGCGGTCGTTCGGGACTAGCGGGGGGCTTGGAGCAGTTCTTC. Protein: CASSGRSGLAGGLEQFF. This chain uses TRBV11-2 with TRBJ2-1; 15 nucleotides match TRBD2. Germline CDR1 and CDR2: SGHAT and FQNNGV. This CDR3 region has 17 residues. V trimming: 5 bases; J trimming: 10 bases; junction bases outside the gene matches: 12.

The J gene is TRBJ1-2, the V gene TRBV7-9; no firm D call. CDR3 length: 16 residues. V lost 1 base and J 2 bases, leaving 14 bases between the germline ends. Germline-derived CDR1 and CDR2 are SEHNR and FQNEAQ (reference sequence). The CDR3 DNA follows: TGTGCCAGCAGCTTAGTTATGGCAGGTCAAAACTATGGCTACACCTTC. Translated, it gives CASSLVMAGQNYGYTF. The entire variable domain, with the rest obtained from reference TRBV7-9 and TRBJ1-2, is as follows: DTGVSQNPRHKITKRGQNVTFRCDPISEHNRLYWYRQTLGQGPEFLTYFQNEAQLEKSRLLSDRFSAERPKGSFSTLEIQRTEQGDSAMYLCASSLVMAGQNYGYTFGSGTRLTVV.

This chain joins TRBV7-8 and TRBJ2-3, with D possibly TRBD2 on 6 matching bases. Germline V gene data show CDR1 as SGHVS and CDR2 as FQNEAQ. The CDR3 covers 14 residues. V was clipped by 2 bases and J by 5 bases, with 11 bases between them. The CDR3 DNA is TGTGCCAGCAGCTTAACCCCGGGGGAAGATACGCAGTATTTT. Amino acid sequence: CASSLTPGEDTQYF.

The chain combines TRBV20-1 with TRBJ2-1; D not certain. Looked up from germline, CDR1 is DFQATT and CDR2 is SNEGSKA (reference sequence). V was pared by 5 bases and J by 7 bases, with 9 bases between. This CDR3 is 11 amino acids long. CDR3 protein: CSAFLLNEQFF. As DNA, the CDR3 is TGCAGTGCTTTCTTACTGAATGAGCAGTTCTTC.

The genes are TRBV19 and TRBJ2-2, with 8 nucleotides matching TRBD1. Trimming took 7 bases from V and 0 from J; bases not matched to a gene: 7. The CDR3 loop spans 16 amino acids. Germline V CDR1 and CDR2: LNHDA, SQIVND (reference sequence). This chain's CDR3 is CASNVQGASNTGELFF. In DNA form, the CDR3 reads TGTGCCAGTAATGTCCAGGGGGCTTCGAACACCGGGGAGCTGTTTTTT.

J is TRBJ1-1 and V is TRBV5-5, with D possibly TRBD1 on 6 matching bases. This CDR3 comprises 16 residues. V lost 6 bases, J lost 3 bases, and 21 bases lay in between. Germline assignment: CDR1 SGHKS and CDR2 YYEKEE (reference sequence). CDR3 coding DNA: TGTGCCAGCACCCCGGGACAAGACCTTTGGGACACTGAAGCTTTCTTT. Translating gives CASTPGQDLWDTEAFF.

The chain links TRBV5-1 to TRBJ2-3, with TRBD2 matching 8 bases. The CDR3 has 16 amino acids. CDR1 SGHRS and CDR2 YFSETQ come from the germline V gene. With 5 bases clipped from V and 1 base from J, the junction kept 9 bases outside the gene matches. This CDR3 is CASRFQAGAGTDTQYF. The CDR3 bases are TGCGCCAGCAGGTTCCAAGCGGGGGCTGGCACAGATACGCAGTATTTT.

The chain joins TRBV6-5 to TRBJ2-7; D not resolved. CDR3 length equals 13 residues. Germline V gene data show CDR1 as MNHEY and CDR2 as SVGAGI. Trimming removed 10 bases at V and 2 bases at J, with 15 bases between. CDR3 amino acids: CATQTPSAYEQYF. The CDR3 DNA reads as TGTGCCACCCAGACACCTTCAGCCTACGAGCAGTACTTC.

This clone has only a few counts. The chain uses TRBV27 and TRBJ2-7; possibly TRBD1 for D (5 bases). CDR1 is MNHEY and CDR2 is SMNVEV in the germline V gene (reference sequence). The CDR3 consists of 14 residues. V shed 3 bases and J shed 4 bases, with 13 bases lying between them. Here the CDR3 reads CASSFLDKQYEQYF. In nucleotides, the CDR3 is TGTGCCAGCAGTTTTTTGGACAAACAGTACGAGCAGTACTTC.

The chain combines TRBV5-1 with TRBJ2-1; possible D gene TRBD2, 5 bases. The germline V gene encodes CDR1 SGHRS and CDR2 YFSETQ. The CDR3 totals 13 residues. Deletions cut 2 bases from V and 6 bases from J, with 9 bases between. The DNA of the CDR3 is TGCGCCAGCAGCTTTGAGGGAAGCAATGAGCAGTTCTTC. Protein product: CASSFEGSNEQFF.

There are a few counts of this clone. The V and J genes are TRBV4-2 and TRBJ1-5; 8 nucleotides align to TRBD1. J gave up 6 bases and V 3 bases, and 10 bases lay outside the gene matches. This CDR3 has 16 residues. The germline gives CDR1 LGHNA, CDR2 YNFKEQ. The CDR3 loop reads CASSQDGQGDGQPQHF. The DNA for the CDR3 is TGTGCCAGCAGCCAGGACGGACAGGGCGATGGTCAGCCCCAGCATTTT.

This clone was detected once. V usage is TRBV11-2 and J usage is TRBJ2-7; perhaps TRBD2 as D (5 bases). The length of the CDR3 is 14 residues. Germline values: CDR1 SGHAT, CDR2 FQNNGV. V shed 1 base and J shed 0 bases, with 7 bases lying between them. This chain's CDR3 is CASSLGTSSYEQYF. CDR3 DNA: TGTGCCAGCAGCTTAGGGACTTCCTCCTACGAGCAGTACTTC. The full variable domain, rest sourced from reference TRBV11-2 and TRBJ2-7, is EAGVAQSPRYKIIEKRQSVAFWCNPISGHATLYWYQQILGQGPKLLIQFQNNGVVDDSQLPKDRFSAERLKGVDSTLKIQPAKLEDSAVYLCASSLGTSSYEQYFGPGTRLTVT.

This clone was found once. The chain joins TRBV27 to TRBJ1-1; perhaps TRBD1 as D (6 bases). Trimming shortened V by 4 bases and J by 9 bases, and 15 bases separated the two germline ends. The germline CDR1 and CDR2 sequences are MNHEY and SMNVEV (reference sequence). The CDR3 runs to 13 residues. In DNA form, the CDR3 reads TGTGCCAGCAGTTCGGGAGGGGGACGGAAAGCTTTCTTT. It specifies CASSSGGGRKAFF.

A remark on this clone: The junction shows a germline mismatch at one end, possibly a read error. This chain joins TRBV12-5 and TRBJ2-5; no definite D call. Germline V CDR1 and CDR2: LGHNT, FRNRAP. The CDR3 is 11 residues long. In DNA, the CDR3 is TGTGCTAGTGGCCATCACGCCCCCCGGGACTTC. Its translation: CASGHHAPRDF. Full variable domain (outside the CDR3, taken from reference TRBV12-5 and TRBJ2-5): DARVTQTPRHKVTEMGQEVTMRCQPILGHNTVFWYRQTMMQGLELLAYFRNRAPLDDSGMPKDRFSAEMPDATLATLKIQPSEPRDSAVYFCASGHHAPRDFGPGTRLLVL.

This rearrangement joins TRBV11-2 to TRBJ2-7, with D maybe TRBD1 (6 bases). Germline V CDR1 and CDR2: SGHAT, FQNNGV. The V end was cut by 7 bases, the J end by 2 bases, with 15 bases between. The CDR3 is 14 residues long. This CDR3 is CASTLTGTTYEQYF. In DNA, the CDR3 is TGTGCCAGCACCCTGACAGGAACCACCTACGAGCAGTACTTC.

The chain is built from TRBV30 and TRBJ1-6; D not resolved. Germline values: CDR1 GTSNPN, CDR2 SVGIG (reference sequence). The ends were cut back, 4 bases at V and 7 bases at J, with 5 bases in the middle. This CDR3 is 11 amino acids long. The CDR3, as DNA: TGTGCCTGGACGAGGAATTCACCCCTCCACTTT. It specifies CAWTRNSPLHF.

This sequence joins TRBV4-3 and TRBJ1-2; the D gene is possibly TRBD1 (6 bases). Germline CDR1 reads LGHNA; CDR2 reads YSLEER. Trimming left V 0 bases short and J 5 bases short, with 10 bases between. The CDR3 spans 14 residues. CDR3 sequence reads: CASSQDITGYGYTF. The CDR3 DNA reads TGCGCCAGCAGCCAAGATATCACAGGGTATGGCTACACCTTC.

The rearrangement links TRBV6-1 to TRBJ1-4, with TRBD1 matching 7 bases. Germline CDR1 reads MNHNS; CDR2 reads SASEGT. The CDR3 is 13 amino acids. The V segment lost 3 bases and the J segment 8 bases; nucleotides outside the gene matches: 3. The CDR3 loop is CASSDTGEEKLFF. DNA for the CDR3: TGTGCCAGCAGTGATACAGGGGAGGAAAAACTGTTTTTT.

The CDR3 DNA reads TGTGCCAGCATGCGGGAGACGGAGAACACTGAAGCTTTCTTT. This codes for CASMRETENTEAFF. The chain employs TRBV7-9 and TRBJ1-1; D is unclear. V was trimmed by 7 bases and J by 1 base, leaving 13 bases between them. Germline values: CDR1 SEHNR, CDR2 FQNEAQ (reference sequence). The length of the CDR3 is 14 residues.

The rearrangement links TRBV5-1 to TRBJ1-1, with D possibly matching TRBD1 (5 bases). Germline lookup yields CDR1 SGHRS and CDR2 YFSETQ. This CDR3 region has 13 residues. Trimming stripped 2 bases from V and 4 bases from J, with 9 bases between. The CDR3 DNA is TGCGCCAGCAGCTTCTGGGGGGGCACTGAAGCTTTCTTT. Protein product: CASSFWGGTEAFF.

The V and J genes are TRBV10-3 and TRBJ1-1; D possibly corresponds to TRBD1 (6 bases). From germline, CDR1 is ENHRY and CDR2 SYGVKD. This CDR3 spans 15 amino acids. V dropped 0 bases and J dropped 1 base, with 9 bases sitting between them. The CDR3 protein is CAISESRTANTEAFF. The CDR3 DNA follows: TGTGCCATCAGTGAGTCTAGGACAGCGAACACTGAAGCTTTCTTT.

The CDR3 protein is CASSLARGAPYEQYF. The DNA for the CDR3 is TGCGCCAGCAGCTTGGCGCGGGGGGCTCCCTACGAGCAGTACTTC. The V gene is TRBV5-1, the J gene TRBJ2-7; 8 positions match TRBD2. The CDR3 spans 15 residues. V was clipped by 0 bases and J by 2 bases; unmatched bases: 4. Germline V CDR1 and CDR2: SGHRS, YFSETQ.

This chain connects TRBV10-3 to TRBJ2-3; 9 positions agree with TRBD1. The CDR3 runs 16 residues. Trimming removed 10 bases from V and 4 bases from J; junction bases left unmatched: 15. Germline CDR1 reads ENHRY; CDR2 reads SYGVKD. The DNA for the CDR3 is TGTGCCAGCATCGATCCGGGACAGGGTTTCGCAGATACGCAGTATTTT. As protein: CASIDPGQGFADTQYF.

The chain joins TRBV11-2 to TRBJ1-6; the D is unclear. CDR3 length: 15 residues. The germline gives CDR1 SGHAT, CDR2 FQNNGV. Trimming removed 2 bases at V and 7 bases at J, with 12 bases between. The CDR3 DNA is TGTGCCAGCAGCTTATCCAATGTGTTGAATTCACCCCTCCACTTT. This sequence encodes CASSLSNVLNSPLHF.

The CDR3 loop is CASSYRLAGFNEQFF. The DNA of the CDR3 is TGTGCCAGCAGTTACCGACTAGCGGGGTTCAATGAGCAGTTCTTC. This chain connects TRBV6-2 or TRBV6-3 to TRBJ2-1; TRBD2 agrees at 11 bases. The CDR3 has 15 amino acids. The germline V gene encodes CDR1 MNHEY and CDR2 SVGEGT. J gave up 6 bases and V 2 bases, and 3 bases lay outside the gene matches.

The chain couples TRBV19 to TRBJ2-7; D may be TRBD1 (6 bases). V dropped 5 bases and J dropped 6 bases, with 17 bases sitting between them. This CDR3 is built from 14 residues. Germline CDR1 and CDR2: LNHDA and SQIVND (reference sequence). The CDR3 region has the DNA TGTGCCAGTAGTGCCCGAGACAGGTCCACCGAGCAGTACTTC. Protein: CASSARDRSTEQYF.

The chain is built from TRBV19 and TRBJ1-2; D is unresolved. Germline V lookup: CDR1 LNHDA, CDR2 SQIVND (reference sequence). Trimming shortened V by 6 bases and J by 8 bases, and 19 bases separated the two germline ends. This CDR3 region has 14 residues. CDR3 protein: CASRPGGGHWGYTF. The CDR3 DNA reads TGTGCCAGTAGACCAGGTGGAGGCCATTGGGGCTACACCTTC.

The V gene is TRBV18, the J gene TRBJ2-1, with TRBD1 identical over 8 bases. V dropped 0 bases and J dropped 8; count of bases not matched to a gene: 6. This CDR3 has 15 amino acids. The germline V gene encodes CDR1 KGHSH and CDR2 LQKENI. CDR3 coding DNA: TGTGCCAGCTCACCACCTAGGACAGGGTACGATGAGCAGTTCTTC. Its translation is CASSPPRTGYDEQFF.

The chain has TRBV11-2 and TRBJ1-2; 9 nucleotides match TRBD1. The CDR3 covers 16 residues. Trimming took 7 bases from V and 6 from J; bases not matched to a gene: 15. Germline CDR1 and CDR2: SGHAT and FQNNGV. In DNA form, the CDR3 reads TGTGCCAGCACCTCCTACAGGGGACAGGGCTTCGATGGCTACACCTTC. Protein: CASTSYRGQGFDGYTF.

This clone occurred once. Written as DNA, the CDR3 is TGTGCCAGCAGTTCTAGGGGGGGAAACACCATATATTTT. It translates to CASSSRGGNTIYF. The chain couples TRBV12-3 or TRBV12-4 to TRBJ1-3; D possibly corresponds to TRBD1 (6 bases). This CDR3 is 13 amino acids long. V was pared by 4 bases and J by 4 bases, with 8 bases between.

V is TRBV6-5 and J is TRBJ2-1; maybe TRBD2 (6 bases). This CDR3 has 15 residues. CDR1 and CDR2 from the germline V gene are MNHEY and SVGAGI. V gave up 2 bases and J gave up 8 bases, with 16 bases separating them. The chain's CDR3 is CASSYKGLFKDEQFF. The DNA for the CDR3 is TGTGCCAGCAGTTACAAGGGACTTTTCAAGGATGAGCAGTTCTTC.